The 18 T cell receptor beta chains below all came from one sample that was sequenced in a study of T-cell reconstitution after alpha-beta-depleted transplantation in children. TCRbeta library construction was performed incorporating unique molecular identifiers. Each CDR3 protein is one row after TCRdb ran MiXCR on the PCR reads. This sample has 130,000 or so distinct CDR3 sequences, with about 9.5% found just once. This specimen was PBMCs, mostly from graft donor cells, taken 180 days after TCRalphabeta/CD19-depleted stem cell transplant. The receptors here all came from a girl less than two years old who had a stem cell transplant for combined immunodeficiency, so the T cells may come from the graft donor.

With regard to this clonotype: This is likely a read error, given that the CDR3 carries no conserved phenylalanine or tryptophan at its end. This chain links TRBV12-3 or TRBV12-4 with TRBJ2-5; D not resolved. V lost 5 bases to trimming and J lost 0 bases, with 7 bases between them. CDR3 length: 13 amino acids. This chain's CDR3 is CASSPPYQETQYS. The CDR3 coding sequence is TGTGCCAGCAGTCCGCCGTACCAAGAGACCCAGTACTCC.

This clonotype was detected only a few times. The chain uses TRBV12-3 or TRBV12-4 and TRBJ2-2; D is ambiguous. The CDR3 is made up of 14 amino acids. The germline V and J ends were trimmed by 3 bases and 5 bases, with 10 bases remaining between them. DNA for the CDR3: TGTGCCAGCAGTTTGTTTGGGAAAACCGGGGAGCTGTTTTTT. This codes for CASSLFGKTGELFF.

There are many counts of this clonotype. V usage is TRBV12-3 or TRBV12-4 and J usage is TRBJ2-4; D uncertain. This CDR3 contains 11 residues. V was shortened by 3 bases and J by 8 bases, with 5 bases between the two germline ends. The chain's CDR3 is CASSFYDIQYF. In nucleotides, the CDR3 is TGTGCCAGCAGTTTTTATGACATTCAGTACTTC.

This clonotype was seen a handful of times. The rearrangement links TRBV2 to TRBJ2-7; 12 nucleotides agree with TRBD1. The CDR3 is made up of 14 amino acids. V was clipped by 5 bases and J by 5 bases; unmatched bases: 4. The germline gives CDR1 SNHLY, CDR2 FYNNEI. CDR3: CASSRDRGHDEQYF. CDR3 DNA sequence: TGTGCCAGCAGTCGGGACAGGGGGCACGACGAGCAGTACTTC.

This clonotype turned up a few times. This rearrangement joins TRBV5-1 to TRBJ2-1; TRBD2 matches at 10 bases. Trimming cost V 2 bases and J 9 bases; bases outside gene matches: 5. CDR3 size: 14 residues. CDR1 and CDR2 from the germline V gene are SGHRS and YFSETQ. The DNA for the CDR3 is TGCGCCAGCAGCTTAGCTAGCGGGAGAAGTGAGCAGTTCTTC. Translation gives CASSLASGRSEQFF.

This clonotype came up a few times. V usage is TRBV6-1 and J usage is TRBJ2-1; D is undetermined. V lost 4 bases to trimming and J lost 13 bases, with 11 bases between them. Germline CDR1 MNHNS, CDR2 SASEGT. CDR3 size: 11 residues. The CDR3 DNA follows: TGTGCCAGCAGTGGTTTGGTGATTCAGTTCTTC. Its protein product is CASSGLVIQFF.

This clonotype has more than one count but fewer than ten. The rearrangement uses TRBV6-2 or TRBV6-3 and TRBJ1-5; D unclear. The V end was cut by 6 bases, the J end by 2 bases, with 11 bases between. Germline CDR1 is MNHEY and CDR2 is SVGEGT. The CDR3 has 14 residues. CDR3 sequence reads: CASRAPAGNQPQHF. CDR3 in DNA: TGTGCCAGCAGGGCCCCGGCGGGCAATCAGCCCCAGCATTTT.

The V gene is TRBV20-1, the J gene TRBJ1-3; 8 bases fit TRBD1. Per the germline V gene, CDR1 is DFQATT and CDR2 is SNEGSKA (reference sequence). The CDR3 contains 13 residues. V shed 6 bases, J shed 8 bases, and the junction held 9 bases outside the gene matches. This CDR3 is CSAWTGKGHTIYF. The CDR3 coding sequence is TGCAGTGCCTGGACAGGGAAGGGGCACACCATATATTTT.

The V call is TRBV12-3 or TRBV12-4, the J call TRBJ2-1, with D uncertain. The CDR3 runs 11 residues. The V end lost 3 bases, the J end lost 8 bases, and 5 bases lay between the germline ends. DNA of the CDR3: TGTGCCAGCAGTTTCGTGCATGAGCAGTTCTTC. Translating gives CASSFVHEQFF.

This clonotype was found a few times. The chain recombines TRBV15 with TRBJ2-3; 8 bases fit TRBD1. The germline V gene has CDR1 LNHNV and CDR2 YYDKDF (reference sequence). CDR3 size: 14 residues. Trimming cost V 11 bases and J 2 bases; bases outside gene matches: 9. The CDR3 DNA reads TGTGCCGTCCGGGACAGGCATAACACAGATACGCAGTATTTT. Its translation is CAVRDRHNTDTQYF. Based on the CDR3 plus reference TRBV15 and TRBJ2-3, the full variable domain is DAMVIQNPRYQVTQFGKPVTLSCSQTLNHNVMYWYQQKSSQAPKLLFHYYDKDFNNEADTPDNFQSRRPNTSFCFLDIRSPGLGDTAMYLCAVRDRHNTDTQYFGPGTRLTVL.

This clonotype was detected many times. The chain has TRBV29-1 and TRBJ2-7; D is undetermined. V was trimmed by 5 bases and J by 2 bases, leaving 7 bases between them. Germline CDR1 SQVTM, CDR2 ANQGSEA. The CDR3 has 11 residues. The CDR3 DNA reads as TGCAGCGTTAGGACCACCTACGAGCAGTACTTC. Translated: CSVRTTYEQYF.

V gene TRBV20-1 combines with J gene TRBJ2-7, with D perhaps matching TRBD2 (6 bases). The CDR3 is made up of 15 amino acids. V was trimmed by 0 bases and J by 0 bases, leaving 12 bases between them. Germline assignment: CDR1 DFQATT and CDR2 SNEGSKA (reference sequence). CDR3 coding DNA: TGCAGTGCTAGAGATTCGGAGGGGAGCTCCTACGAGCAGTACTTC. Its translation is CSARDSEGSSYEQYF.

This chain joins TRBV5-1 and TRBJ2-3; D is ambiguous. CDR3 length equals 15 residues. With 0 bases removed from V and 0 bases from J, the gap between germline ends came to 8 bases. Germline V lookup: CDR1 SGHRS, CDR2 YFSETQ. The CDR3 region is CASSLATASTDTQYF. DNA of the CDR3: TGCGCCAGCAGCTTGGCAACAGCTAGCACAGATACGCAGTATTTT.

This clonotype was picked up a small number of times. The genes are TRBV29-1 and TRBJ2-4, with D unclear. This CDR3 contains 14 residues. The V gene lost 5 bases and the J gene lost 0 bases, with 11 bases spanning the gap. Germline values: CDR1 SQVTM, CDR2 ANQGSEA. The CDR3 DNA follows: TGCAGCGTTCAGAGCCTGCTAGCCAAAAACATTCAGTACTTC. Translated, it gives CSVQSLLAKNIQYF.

This clonotype occurred a few times. V is TRBV6-1 and J is TRBJ2-3; no reliable D call. The CDR3 length is 13 residues. In germline, CDR1 is MNHNS, CDR2 SASEGT. Trimming pared 8 bases from V and 0 bases from J, leaving 9 bases between. In DNA form, the CDR3 reads TGTGCCAGCTGTAGAGTCAGCACAGATACGCAGTATTTT. Its protein product is CASCRVSTDTQYF.

This clonotype was seen only a few times. The chain recombines TRBV7-2 with TRBJ2-2; maybe TRBD1 (6 bases). Germline V gene sequence: CDR1 SGHTA, CDR2 FQGNSA. The CDR3 sequence is 14 residues long. Trimming took 4 bases from V and 6 from J, leaving 12 bases between them. CDR3 region: CASSSNRVSGELFF. The DNA for the CDR3 is TGTGCCAGCAGCTCCAACAGGGTTTCCGGGGAGCTGTTTTTT. Combining the CDR3 with reference TRBV7-2 and TRBJ2-2 gives the whole variable domain GAGVSQSPSNKVTEKGKDVELRCDPISGHTALYWYRQSLGQGLEFLIYFQGNSAPDKSGLPSDRFSAERTGGSVSTLTIQRTQQEDSAVYLCASSSNRVSGELFFGEGSRLTVL.

The table lists this clonotype with a few counts. The chain uses TRBV9 and TRBJ2-1, with TRBD2 as a possible D gene (5 bases). Trimming left V 0 bases short and J 6 bases short, with 16 bases between. Germline V gene data show CDR1 as SGDLS and CDR2 as YYNGEE. The CDR3 extends over 16 amino acids. The CDR3 DNA reads as TGTGCCAGCAGCGTAGGTCTTCGGCAGAGCGGCAATGAGCAGTTCTTC. Translating gives CASSVGLRQSGNEQFF.

The chain is built from TRBV27 and TRBJ2-3; TRBD2 aligns across 8 bases. CDR1 is MNHEY, CDR2 SMNVEV, per germline (reference sequence). CDR3 length: 15 residues. The trim removed 7 bases at V and 5 bases at J, leaving 11 bases unmatched. The CDR3 DNA is TGTGCCAGCATGAGCGGGAGATTCAGGGGAGATACGCAGTATTTT. This gives the protein CASMSGRFRGDTQYF.